The entry below describes one TCR beta chain. Repertoires were generated with immunoSEQ multiplex PCR, while TCRdb's copy carries only in-frame clones and drops some. The profile shows 300,000 to 350,000 clones, about nine tenths of them singletons. V trimming: 4 bases; J trimming: 2 bases; junction bases outside the gene matches: 11. Germline-derived CDR1 and CDR2 are SGHNT and YYREEE (reference sequence). The CDR3 loop spans 16 amino acids. This record comes from a study of blood T cell repertoires in COVID-19. Across the study: T cells, B-cell-depleted T cells, or PBMCs provided the cDNA or gDNA that served as material.

Followed over time, Seattle patients had been enrolled while infection was active. The V gene is TRBV5-4, the J gene TRBJ2-5; the match to TRBD1 covers 7 bases. The TCR comes from a woman aged 45 to 65 with COVID-19, enrolled during active disease. Sequencing was carried out using peripheral blood. The CDR3 nucleotides are TGTGCCAGCAGCCATCCGGGACAGCGCTCTCAAGAGACCCAGTACTTC. This encodes CASSHPGQRSQETQYF. Based on the CDR3 plus reference TRBV5-4 and TRBJ2-5, the full variable domain is ETGVTQSPTHLIKTRGQQVTLRCSSQSGHNTVSWYQQALGQGPQFIFQYYREEENGRGNFPPRFSGLQFPNYSSELNVNALELDDSALYLCASSHPGQRSQETQYFGPGTRLLVL.